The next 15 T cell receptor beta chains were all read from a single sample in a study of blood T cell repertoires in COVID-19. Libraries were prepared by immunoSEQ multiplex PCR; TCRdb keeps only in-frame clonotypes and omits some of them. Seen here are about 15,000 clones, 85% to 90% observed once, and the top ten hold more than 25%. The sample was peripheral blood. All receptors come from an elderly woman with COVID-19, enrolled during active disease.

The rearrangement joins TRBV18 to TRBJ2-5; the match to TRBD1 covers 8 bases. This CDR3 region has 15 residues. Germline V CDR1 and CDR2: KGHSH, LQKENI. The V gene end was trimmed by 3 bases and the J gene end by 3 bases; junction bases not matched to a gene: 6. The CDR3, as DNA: TGTGCCAGCTCACCGACAGGGGCTTCTAAAGAGACCCAGTACTTC. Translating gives CASSPTGASKETQYF.

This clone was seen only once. This chain's CDR3 is CASSYGTSGGARDTQYF. The CDR3 coding sequence is TGTGCCAGCAGCTACGGGACTAGCGGGGGGGCCAGGGATACGCAGTATTTT. The genes are TRBV7-9 and TRBJ2-3; 16 bases line up with TRBD2. Germline V lookup: CDR1 SEHNR, CDR2 FQNEAQ (reference sequence). The CDR3 has 17 residues. With V trimmed by 4 bases and J by 6 bases, 7 bases remained unmatched.

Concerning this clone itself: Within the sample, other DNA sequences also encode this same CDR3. The CDR3 region has the DNA TGCGCCAGCAGCTTGGCCGGGGCGAACACCGGGGAGCTGTTTTTT. Protein: CASSLAGANTGELFF. The chain combines TRBV5-1 with TRBJ2-2; D possibly corresponds to TRBD2 (5 bases). Germline values: CDR1 SGHRS, CDR2 YFSETQ. The V end lost 0 bases, the J end lost 0 bases, and 6 bases lay between the germline ends. The length of the CDR3 is 15 residues.

The CDR3 is CASSLPGVGANVLTF. For the CDR3, the DNA is TGTGCCAGCTCACTCCCAGGGGTCGGGGCCAACGTCCTGACTTTC. The rearrangement joins TRBV18 to TRBJ2-6; possibly TRBD1 for D (6 bases). Germline V gives CDR1 KGHSH, CDR2 LQKENI. V was clipped by 4 bases and J by 4 bases, with 11 bases between them. This CDR3 has 15 amino acids.

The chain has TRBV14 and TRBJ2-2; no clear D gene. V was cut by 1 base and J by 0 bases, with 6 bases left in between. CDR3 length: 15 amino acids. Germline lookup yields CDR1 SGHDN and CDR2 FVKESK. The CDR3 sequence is CASSQGQTNTGELFF. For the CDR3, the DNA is TGTGCCAGCAGCCAAGGGCAAACGAACACCGGGGAGCTGTTTTTT. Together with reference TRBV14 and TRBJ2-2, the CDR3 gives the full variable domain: EAGVTQFPSHSVIEKGQTVTLRCDPISGHDNLYWYRRVMGKEIKFLLHFVKESKQDESGMPNNRFLAERTGGTYSTLKVQPAELEDSGVYFCASSQGQTNTGELFFGEGSRLTVL.

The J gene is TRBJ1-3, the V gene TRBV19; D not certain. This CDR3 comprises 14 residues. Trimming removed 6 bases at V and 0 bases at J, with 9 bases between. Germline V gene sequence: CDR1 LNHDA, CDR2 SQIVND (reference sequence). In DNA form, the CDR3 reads TGTGCCAGTAGCACCGGAGGCTCTGGAAACACCATATATTTT. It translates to CASSTGGSGNTIYF.

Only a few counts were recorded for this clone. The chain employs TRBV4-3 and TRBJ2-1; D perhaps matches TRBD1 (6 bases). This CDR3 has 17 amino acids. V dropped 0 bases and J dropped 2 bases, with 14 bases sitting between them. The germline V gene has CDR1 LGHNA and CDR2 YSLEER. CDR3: CASSQDVLGTPYNEQFF. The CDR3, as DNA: TGCGCCAGCAGCCAAGATGTTCTAGGGACACCCTACAATGAGCAGTTCTTC.

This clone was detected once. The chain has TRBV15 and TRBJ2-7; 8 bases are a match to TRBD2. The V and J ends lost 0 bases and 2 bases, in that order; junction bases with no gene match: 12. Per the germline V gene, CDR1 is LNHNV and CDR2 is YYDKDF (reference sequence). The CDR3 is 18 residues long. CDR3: CATSRDRTPSGSPYEQYF. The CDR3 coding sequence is TGTGCCACCAGCAGAGATAGGACCCCCAGCGGGAGTCCCTACGAGCAGTACTTC.

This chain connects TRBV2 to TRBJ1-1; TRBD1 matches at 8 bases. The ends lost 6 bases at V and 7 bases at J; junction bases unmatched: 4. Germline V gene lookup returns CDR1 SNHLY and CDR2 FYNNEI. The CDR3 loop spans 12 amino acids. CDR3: CASRIDRGEAFF. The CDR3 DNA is TGTGCCAGCAGAATCGACAGGGGTGAAGCTTTCTTT.

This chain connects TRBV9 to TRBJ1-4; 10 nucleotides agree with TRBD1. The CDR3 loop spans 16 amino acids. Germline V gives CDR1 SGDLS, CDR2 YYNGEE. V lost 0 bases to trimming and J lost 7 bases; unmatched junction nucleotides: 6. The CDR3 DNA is TGTGCCAGCAGCGTAGGAGTAGGACAGGGGGTTGAAAAACTGTTTTTT. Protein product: CASSVGVGQGVEKLFF.

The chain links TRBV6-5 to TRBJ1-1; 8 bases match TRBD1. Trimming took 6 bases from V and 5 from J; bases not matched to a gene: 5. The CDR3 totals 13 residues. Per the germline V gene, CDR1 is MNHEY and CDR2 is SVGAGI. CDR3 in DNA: TGTGCCAGCAGCCGGGGGACAGGTACTGAAGCTTTCTTT. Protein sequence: CASSRGTGTEAFF.

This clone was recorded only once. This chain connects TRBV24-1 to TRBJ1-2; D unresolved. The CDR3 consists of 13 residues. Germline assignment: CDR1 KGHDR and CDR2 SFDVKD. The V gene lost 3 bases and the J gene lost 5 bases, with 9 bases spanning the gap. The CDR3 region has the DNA TGTGCCACCAGTGATCATCAGCGATATGGCTACACCTTC. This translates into CATSDHQRYGYTF.

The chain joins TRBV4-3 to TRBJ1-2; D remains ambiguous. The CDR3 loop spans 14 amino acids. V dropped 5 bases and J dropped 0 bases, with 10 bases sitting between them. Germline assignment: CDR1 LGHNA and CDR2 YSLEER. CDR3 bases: TGCGCCAGCAGCAAACAGACACCTAACTATGGCTACACCTTC. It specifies CASSKQTPNYGYTF.

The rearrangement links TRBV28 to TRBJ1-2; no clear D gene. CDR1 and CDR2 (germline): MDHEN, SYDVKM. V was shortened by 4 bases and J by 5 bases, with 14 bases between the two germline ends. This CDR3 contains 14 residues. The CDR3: CASSSPGNFYGYTF. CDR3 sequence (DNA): TGTGCCAGCAGTTCCCCGGGGAATTTTTATGGCTACACCTTC.

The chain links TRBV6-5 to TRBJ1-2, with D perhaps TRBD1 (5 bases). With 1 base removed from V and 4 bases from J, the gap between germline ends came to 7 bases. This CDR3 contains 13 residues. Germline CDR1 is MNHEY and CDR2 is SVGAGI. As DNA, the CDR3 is TGTGCCAGCAGTTACTGGGGGGGCTATGGCTACACCTTC. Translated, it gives CASSYWGGYGYTF.